This TCR beta chain was recorded in a study of beta chain features in type 1 diabetes. Whole-study results and caveats: There was a moderate but significant shortening of TCRB CDR3s in all four CD4+ subsets of Type 1 diabetes patients.

All of the isolated RNA was reverse transcribed, so expressed TCRB transcripts were sequenced. Only in-frame clones appear in the TCRdb table, and some are missing; sequencing was by immunoSEQ multiplex PCR. This sample carries approximately 360,000 clones, 10% to 15% of them seen once, and the ten largest clones take over 0.008%. Trimming shortened V by 6 bases and J by 4 bases, and 13 bases separated the two germline ends. Germline V gives CDR1 MNHNY, CDR2 SVGAGI (reference sequence). The CDR3 consists of 13 residues. This clone has more than one count but fewer than ten. Its antigen is not identified.

The chain employs TRBV6-6 and TRBJ2-7; D might be TRBD2 (6 bases). Sequencing input: naive CD4+ T cells from blood. The clonotype comes from a woman between 18 and 29 years old with type 1 diabetes. Here the CDR3 DNA reads TGTGCCAGCAGGCCGGGAGCAGAATACGAGCAGTACTTC. It encodes CASRPGAEYEQYF.